The clone carrying this T cell receptor (beta chain) was seen only a few times. What it binds is not known. The source of the sample is a study of shared clonotypes between healthy human individuals. Broader study findings: A limitation of the genetic and exposure-history diversity represented arose from few donors. In a handful of donors, around 5.5% of naive CD4 clonotypes appeared in common.

The CDR3 length is 16 residues. Germline-derived CDR1 and CDR2 are SGHAT and FQNNGV. Deletions cut 2 bases from V and 3 bases from J, with 14 bases between. Positively selected for CCR7, the CD45RO-negative cells used as naive CD8 cells excluded terminally differentiated effector memory CD45RA+ cells. All participating donors were Caucasian adults from Nashville, Tennessee. Template for every sorted-subset replicate PCR totaled roughly 200 ng DNA, some 30,000 T cell genomes. Assay: immunoSEQ multiplex PCR; the TCRdb copy retains only in-frame clones and omits some. Here the sample spans about 870,000 clones, 85% to 95% being singletons.

Material for sequencing was naive CD8+ T cells sorted from blood. The J gene is TRBJ2-1, the V gene TRBV11-2; perhaps TRBD2 as D (5 bases). The clonotype originates from a man between 25 and 39 years old in good health. The CDR3 is CASSLNTRKDYNEQFF. CDR3 bases: TGTGCCAGCAGCTTAAACACTAGGAAGGACTACAATGAGCAGTTCTTC. Combining the CDR3 with reference TRBV11-2 and TRBJ2-1 gives the whole variable domain EAGVAQSPRYKIIEKRQSVAFWCNPISGHATLYWYQQILGQGPKLLIQFQNNGVVDDSQLPKDRFSAERLKGVDSTLKIQPAKLEDSAVYLCASSLNTRKDYNEQFFGPGTRLTVL.